These T cell receptor beta chains were read from a single sample in a study of T-cell reconstitution after alpha-beta-depleted transplantation in children. Via MiXCR, TCRdb re-called the PCR reads, giving one row per CDR3 protein. The sample comprises under 300,000 distinct CDR3 sequences, around a tenth of which are singletons, and about a quarter rests with the top ten. The sample was peripheral blood, taken 180 days after TCRalphabeta/CD19-depleted stem cell transplant. These receptors were taken from a male patient between 2 and 10 years old who had a stem cell transplant for chronic granulomatous disease, so the T cells may come from the graft donor. CDR3s include the opening cysteine and the closing phenylalanine or tryptophan. The D gene is left open where the match is weak. Expanded clones get a size class; other rows say once, few or many, or leave the size out.

>TRBD1|many|TRBJ2-7|15|TRBV6-1
TGTGCCAGCAGTGACCGGGACAGAGTATCCTACGAGCAGTACTTC
CASSDRDRVSYEQYF
>.|many|TRBJ2-2|13|TRBV5-1
TGCGCCAGCAGCTTGGAGGACGCCGGGGAGCTGTTTTTT
CASSLEDAGELFF
>TRBD2|many|TRBJ2-2|16|TRBV20-1
TGCAGTGCTAGCCAGCGGGAGGGCCAGTGGTCCGGGGAGCTGTTTTTT
CSASQREGQWSGELFF
>.|many|TRBJ2-2|14|TRBV15
TGTGCCACCAGCAGAGAGGGGAGCACCGGGGAGCTGTTTTTT
CATSREGSTGELFF
>.|.|TRBJ2-3|15|TRBV12-3/TRBV12-4
TGTGCCAGCAGCCCTTGGACTTCTAGCACAGATACGCAGTATTTT
CASSPWTSSTDTQYF
>TRBD2|many|TRBJ2-1|16|TRBV7-9
TGTGCCAGCAGCTTAGTCGAGGGAGGGCCAATTAATGAGCAGTTCTTC
CASSLVEGGPINEQFF
>.|many|TRBJ1-5|14|TRBV18
TGTGCCAGCTCACTCAGGGACAGCAATCAGCCCCAGCATTTT
CASSLRDSNQPQHF
>TRBD2|many|TRBJ2-3|15|TRBV20-1
TGCAGTGCTAGTGGGCTAGCGGACGGCACAGATACGCAGTATTTT
CSASGLADGTDTQYF
>TRBD2|few|TRBJ2-1|15|TRBV28
TGTGCCAGCAGCCGGGGGACTAGCGGGAGCAATGAGCAGTTCTTC
CASSRGTSGSNEQFF
>.|few|TRBJ2-5|15|TRBV3-1
TGTGCCAGCAGCCAAGATTTAACTAGCCCGGAGACCCAGTACTTC
CASSQDLTSPETQYF
>.|many|TRBJ2-3|16|TRBV6-5
TGTGCCAGCAAGCCCAACCGGGCTACTAGCACAGATACGCAGTATTTT
CASKPNRATSTDTQYF
>.|many|TRBJ2-2|15|TRBV27
TGTGCCAGCCGTTCGCAGCTGATGAACCCCGGGGAGCTGTTTTTT
CASRSQLMNPGELFF
>.|many|TRBJ2-7|11|TRBV20-1
TGCAGTGCTATACGGGACTACGAGCAGTACTTC
CSAIRDYEQYF
>TRBD1|many|TRBJ1-4|15|TRBV15
TGTGCCACCAGCAGAGATAAGACAGGGAGAGAAAAACTGTTTTTT
CATSRDKTGREKLFF
>TRBD1|many|TRBJ1-5|15|TRBV12-3/TRBV12-4
TGTGCCAGCAGGGCGACAGGGGCTCTTCATCAGCCCCAGCATTTT
CASRATGALHQPQHF
>.|many|TRBJ2-2|15|TRBV7-2
TGTGCCAGCAGCTTTTATGGCAGGGGGGCCGGGGAGCTGTTTTTT
CASSFYGRGAGELFF
>.|.|TRBJ2-3|14|TRBV12-3/TRBV12-4
TGTGCCAGCACCCTGGGGGTGGCCACAGATACGCAGTATTTT
CASTLGVATDTQYF
>.|many|TRBJ2-7|14|TRBV27
TGTGCCAGCGCCAACACCGGGATCTCCTACGAGCAGTACTTC
CASANTGISYEQYF
>.|.|TRBJ2-2|16|TRBV28
TGTGCCAGCAGTCAAACCGGCGCGGAGGGCTCCGGGGAGCTGTTTTTT
CASSQTGAEGSGELFF
>TRBD1|many|TRBJ1-5|14|TRBV6-5
TGTGCCAGTAGACAGGGGGCCGACAATCAGCCCCAGCATTTT
CASRQGADNQPQHF
>.|many|TRBJ2-1|11|TRBV15
TGTGCCACCAGCAGAGACCATGAGCAGTTCTTC
CATSRDHEQFF
>.|many|TRBJ2-7|14|TRBV7-9
TGTGCCAGCAGCCCGGTGACATCCCCCTACGAGCAGTACTTC
CASSPVTSPYEQYF
>TRBD1|many|TRBJ1-2|14|TRBV7-9
TGTGCCAGCAGCACGCGGACAGGAGGGGTTGGCTACACCTTC
CASSTRTGGVGYTF
>TRBD2|few|TRBJ2-7|16|TRBV7-9
TGTGCCAGCAGCTCCGCCGGGACTAGCGGCTCCTACGAGCAGTACTTC
CASSSAGTSGSYEQYF
>.|many|TRBJ2-2|16|TRBV7-2
TGTGCCAGCAGCCTCGTCCCCCGGCAGAACACCGGGGAGCTGTTTTTT
CASSLVPRQNTGELFF
>TRBD1|many|TRBJ2-7|15|TRBV18
TGTGCCAGCTCGCTCCCGGGACAGGGGGCGATTGAGCAGTACTTC
CASSLPGQGAIEQYF
>TRBD2|many|TRBJ2-1|15|TRBV7-8
TGTGCCAGCAGCATCTCCGGGGGGGCGGACAATGAGCAGTTCTTC
CASSISGGADNEQFF
>.|many|TRBJ2-2|15|TRBV18
TGTGCCAGCTCACGGCAGGCTGAGGGAACCGGGGAGCTGTTTTTT
CASSRQAEGTGELFF
>.|many|TRBJ1-1|15|TRBV30
TGTGCCTGGAGCAAGCCGCGGATCAGTGACACTGAAGCTTTCTTT
CAWSKPRISDTEAFF
>.|many|TRBJ2-2|16|TRBV7-2
TGTGCCAGCAGCTCCCCGACTGGATTTTACACCGGGGAGCTGTTTTTT
CASSSPTGFYTGELFF
>.|many|TRBJ2-5|14|TRBV6-5
TGTGCCAGCAGTTACTCGACAGCCCAAGAGACCCAGTACTTC
CASSYSTAQETQYF
>TRBD1|many|TRBJ1-2|14|TRBV6-2/TRBV6-3
TGTGCCAGCAGTACCGGACAGGGGGCGCCTGGCTACACCTTC
CASSTGQGAPGYTF
>.|many|TRBJ2-1|13|TRBV30
TGTGCCTGGAGTTTCAGCCTTGGGAATGAGCAGTTCTTC
CAWSFSLGNEQFF
>.|.|TRBJ1-1|14|TRBV18
TGTGCCAGCTCTGGGCAGGCTTTGAACACTGAAGCTTTCTTT
CASSGQALNTEAFF
>TRBD2|.|TRBJ2-3|15|TRBV12-3/TRBV12-4
TGTGCCAGCAGTTTACCGGGACTAAACACAGATACGCAGTATTTT
CASSLPGLNTDTQYF
>.|many|TRBJ2-3|13|TRBV29-1
TGCAGTTGTCAGGGGACTAGCACAGATACGCAGTATTTT
CSCQGTSTDTQYF
>.|many|TRBJ2-3|12|TRBV4-1
TGCGCCAGCCCCCAGGGACCAGATACGCAGTATTTT
CASPQGPDTQYF
>TRBD2|many|TRBJ2-1|15|TRBV5-1
TGCGCCAGCAGCGAGCTAGCGGGCGGAACTTATAAGCAGTTCTTC
CASSELAGGTYKQFF
>.|.|TRBJ1-5|14|TRBV15
TGTGCCTCCGACGGCATTTCAGCGGATCAGCCCCAGCATTTT
CASDGISADQPQHF
>.|many|TRBJ2-7|10|TRBV7-6
TGTGCCAGCACATCCTACGAGCAGTACTTC
CASTSYEQYF
>.|few|TRBJ2-1|12|TRBV20-1
TGCAGTGCTAGATCGCGGGACAATGAGCAGTTCTTC
CSARSRDNEQFF
>TRBD2|many|TRBJ2-4|16|TRBV20-1
TGCAGTGCCCCCCCTGGGAGGGCTCTAGCCAAAAACATTCAGTACTTC
CSAPPGRALAKNIQYF
>TRBD2|many|TRBJ2-5|17|TRBV20-1
TGCAGTGCTACTACTAGCGGGGCGTCCCAGTACCAAGAGACCCAGTACTTC
CSATTSGASQYQETQYF